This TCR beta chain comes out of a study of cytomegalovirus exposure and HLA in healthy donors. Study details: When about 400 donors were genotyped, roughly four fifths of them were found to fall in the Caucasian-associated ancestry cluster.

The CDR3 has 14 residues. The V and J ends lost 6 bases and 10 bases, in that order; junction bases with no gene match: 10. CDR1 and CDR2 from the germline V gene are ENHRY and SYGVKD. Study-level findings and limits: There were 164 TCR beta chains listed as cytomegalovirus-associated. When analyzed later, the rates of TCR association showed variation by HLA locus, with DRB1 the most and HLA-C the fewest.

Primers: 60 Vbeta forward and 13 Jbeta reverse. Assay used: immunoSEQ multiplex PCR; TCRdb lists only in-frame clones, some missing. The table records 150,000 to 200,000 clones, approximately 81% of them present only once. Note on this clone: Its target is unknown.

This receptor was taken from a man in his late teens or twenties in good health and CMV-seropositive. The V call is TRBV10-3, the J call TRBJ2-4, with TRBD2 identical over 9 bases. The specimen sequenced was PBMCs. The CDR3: CAIRASSGAPIQYF. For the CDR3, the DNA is TGTGCCATCAGAGCCTCTAGCGGGGCCCCTATTCAGTACTTC.